Listed below are T cell receptor beta chains from one sample, sequenced in a study of CD8 T cells in ankylosing spondylitis. TCRdb reprocessed the 5' RACE reads via MiXCR and lists one record per CDR3 protein. The table shows some 840,000 distinct CDR3 sequences, with about 11% occurring only once. What was sequenced was blood, either unsorted or a sorted T cell fraction (not recorded which). Every receptor here comes from a male donor with ankylosing spondylitis. Each CDR3 is given with its conserved first and last residue. The order of the fields is clone size, CDR3 length, J gene, D gene, V gene, CDR3 DNA, CDR3 protein. A D gene is named only where the DNA matches it firmly. Some rows mark clone size as missing; the rest say once, few, many or name a class of expanded clone.

size: NA
length: 17
J: TRBJ2-1
D: TRBD2
V: TRBV7-9
DNA: TGTGCCAGCAGCCCCCACCCCCGGACTAGCGGGAGCCATGAGCAGTTCTTC
CDR3: CASSPHPRTSGSHEQFF

size: NA
length: 13
J: TRBJ2-7
D: NA
V: TRBV6-1
DNA: TGTGCCAGTCATAGGGCAGGGACCTACGAGCAGTACTTC
CDR3: CASHRAGTYEQYF

size: NA
length: 13
J: TRBJ2-1
D: NA
V: TRBV27
DNA: TGTGCCAGCAGTTTAAACAGGTTGAATGAGCAGTTCTTC
CDR3: CASSLNRLNEQFF

size: many
length: 14
J: TRBJ2-1
D: NA
V: TRBV5-1
DNA: TGCGCCAGCAGCTTGGAGAGCTCCTACAATGAGCAGTTCTTC
CDR3: CASSLESSYNEQFF

size: many
length: 13
J: TRBJ2-1
D: NA
V: TRBV6-6
DNA: TGTGCCAGCAGTTACGGGAGGTACAATGAGCAGTTCTTC
CDR3: CASSYGRYNEQFF

size: few
length: 16
J: TRBJ2-3
D: TRBD2
V: TRBV9
DNA: TGTGCCAGCAGCGCGCTTAGCGGGAGGGCCTCAGATACGCAGTATTTT
CDR3: CASSALSGRASDTQYF

size: NA
length: 13
J: TRBJ2-7
D: NA
V: TRBV3-1
DNA: TGTGCCAGCAGCCAAGACGCGCCCTACGAGCAGTACTTC
CDR3: CASSQDAPYEQYF

size: few
length: 14
J: TRBJ2-3
D: TRBD2
V: TRBV6-2/TRBV6-3
DNA: TGTGCCAGCAGTTTGCGGGAGCCAGGAGATACGCAGTATTTT
CDR3: CASSLREPGDTQYF

size: many
length: 14
J: TRBJ2-7
D: NA
V: TRBV28
DNA: TGTGCCAGCAGCCCCGGGACCGGTGGGGGCGAGCAGTACTTC
CDR3: CASSPGTGGGEQYF

size: few
length: 14
J: TRBJ2-7
D: NA
V: TRBV20-1
DNA: TGCAGTGCTAGAGAAGGGTTAGGAGGATACGAGCAGTACTTC
CDR3: CSAREGLGGYEQYF

size: many
length: 14
J: TRBJ1-2
D: NA
V: TRBV20-1
DNA: TGCAGTGCTAGTTCTACCGTTAGACTAACGGGCTACACCTTC
CDR3: CSASSTVRLTGYTF

size: NA
length: 15
J: TRBJ2-1
D: NA
V: TRBV7-6
DNA: TGTGCCAGCAGCTTAATGGTGGGAGACGACAATGAGCAGTTCTTC
CDR3: CASSLMVGDDNEQFF

size: NA
length: 14
J: TRBJ2-3
D: NA
V: TRBV6-2/TRBV6-3
DNA: TGTGCCAGCAGTTTTCTCTCGAAGGCGGATACGCAGTATTTT
CDR3: CASSFLSKADTQYF

size: many
length: 18
J: TRBJ1-6
D: TRBD1
V: TRBV5-6
DNA: TGTGCCAGCAGAAGGGACAGGGGCTTGAACTCCTATAATTCACCCCTCCACTTT
CDR3: CASRRDRGLNSYNSPLHF

size: few
length: 14
J: TRBJ1-1
D: TRBD1
V: TRBV7-2
DNA: TGTGCCAGCAGCTTTCGACAGGGCCGGACTGAAGCTTTCTTT
CDR3: CASSFRQGRTEAFF

size: many
length: 13
J: TRBJ2-3
D: NA
V: TRBV20-1
DNA: TGCAGTGCCGTGTGGGCTAGCACAGATACGCAGTATTTT
CDR3: CSAVWASTDTQYF

size: many
length: 14
J: TRBJ1-2
D: NA
V: TRBV4-3
DNA: TGCGCCAGCAGCCAAGATAGGTGGACTAGCGGCTACACCTTC
CDR3: CASSQDRWTSGYTF

size: NA
length: 13
J: TRBJ1-6
D: NA
V: TRBV25-1
DNA: TGTGCCAGCAGTGCCACGCGCAATTCACCCCTCCACTTT
CDR3: CASSATRNSPLHF

size: few
length: 14
J: TRBJ2-3
D: TRBD1
V: TRBV20-1
DNA: TGCAGTGCTAGAGGGACAGGGAACACAGATACGCAGTATTTT
CDR3: CSARGTGNTDTQYF

size: NA
length: 16
J: TRBJ2-7
D: TRBD2
V: TRBV6-1
DNA: TGTGCCAGCAGTATAAGACTAGCGGGAGCTCCCTACGAGCAGTACTTC
CDR3: CASSIRLAGAPYEQYF

size: NA
length: 11
J: TRBJ1-1
D: NA
V: TRBV20-1
DNA: TGCAGTGCTAGTTCCAGCACTGAAGCTTTCTTT
CDR3: CSASSSTEAFF

size: few
length: 12
J: TRBJ1-5
D: NA
V: TRBV10-3
DNA: TGTGCCATCAGTGAGAATAGACAGCCCCAGCATTTT
CDR3: CAISENRQPQHF

size: many
length: 14
J: TRBJ2-7
D: NA
V: TRBV6-2/TRBV6-3
DNA: TGTGCCAGCAGTTACTCTCACACCAGCTACGAGCAGTACTTC
CDR3: CASSYSHTSYEQYF

size: few
length: 16
J: TRBJ2-7
D: NA
V: TRBV7-9
DNA: TGTGCCAGCAGCCCCTACGGGGGAAGGACAGCCTACGAGCAGTACTTC
CDR3: CASSPYGGRTAYEQYF

size: NA
length: 14
J: TRBJ2-1
D: NA
V: TRBV18
DNA: TGTGCCAGCTCCTCACTATCCAGTCCTCCGGGGCAGTTCTTC
CDR3: CASSSLSSPPGQFF

size: many
length: 15
J: TRBJ2-7
D: TRBD1
V: TRBV12-3/TRBV12-4
DNA: TGTGCCAGCAGTCCGCCCCGGGACAGGGGGTACGAGCAGTACTTC
CDR3: CASSPPRDRGYEQYF

size: few
length: 16
J: TRBJ2-3
D: TRBD1
V: TRBV5-1
DNA: TGCGCCAGCAGCCAAAGCCCACAGGGGAGCACAGATACGCAGTATTTT
CDR3: CASSQSPQGSTDTQYF

size: NA
length: 14
J: TRBJ2-2
D: NA
V: TRBV4-3
DNA: TGCGCCAGCAGACGGACTTCTTACACCGGGGAGCTGTTTTTT
CDR3: CASRRTSYTGELFF

size: many
length: 12
J: TRBJ2-5
D: NA
V: TRBV7-2
DNA: TGTGCCAGCAGCTTAGGCAGGGCGACCCAGTACTTC
CDR3: CASSLGRATQYF

size: few
length: 14
J: TRBJ2-7
D: NA
V: TRBV5-1
DNA: TGCGCCAGCAGCCTCAGGGATCCGATGGGCGAGCAGTACTTC
CDR3: CASSLRDPMGEQYF

size: NA
length: 15
J: TRBJ2-1
D: NA
V: TRBV20-1
DNA: TGCAGTGCTAGAGTAGGGCCGTCCTCCTACAATGAGCAGTTCTTC
CDR3: CSARVGPSSYNEQFF

size: NA
length: 15
J: TRBJ2-3
D: NA
V: TRBV5-1
DNA: TGCGCCAGCAGCTTGTTTGCAGGGGACACAGATACGCAGTATTTT
CDR3: CASSLFAGDTDTQYF

size: many
length: 12
J: TRBJ1-2
D: NA
V: TRBV5-1
DNA: TGCGCCAGCAGCTTGCAGGGCGAAGGCTACACCTTC
CDR3: CASSLQGEGYTF

size: few
length: 15
J: TRBJ2-5
D: NA
V: TRBV5-1
DNA: TGCGCCAGCAGCTACTTGACAGCTGAAGAAGAGACCCAGTACTTC
CDR3: CASSYLTAEEETQYF

size: few
length: 13
J: TRBJ1-2
D: TRBD1
V: TRBV20-1
DNA: TGCAGTGCTCAGCAAGGGGGCAGTGATGGCTACACCTTC
CDR3: CSAQQGGSDGYTF

size: NA
length: 13
J: TRBJ1-6
D: TRBD1
V: TRBV29-1
DNA: TGCAGCGTTGATGAACAGGGGCGTTCACCCCTCCACTTT
CDR3: CSVDEQGRSPLHF

size: NA
length: 15
J: TRBJ2-3
D: TRBD2
V: TRBV12-3/TRBV12-4
DNA: TGTGCCAGCAGTCTTACTAGCGGGAGGTTAGATACGCAGTATTTT
CDR3: CASSLTSGRLDTQYF

size: many
length: 11
J: TRBJ1-1
D: NA
V: TRBV12-3/TRBV12-4
DNA: TGTGCCAGCAGTTTACAGTATGAAGCTTTCTTT
CDR3: CASSLQYEAFF

size: NA
length: 15
J: TRBJ2-5
D: TRBD2
V: TRBV6-1
DNA: TGTGCCAGCAGGCTGGACAGCGGGGGCCAAGAGACCCAGTACTTC
CDR3: CASRLDSGGQETQYF

size: few
length: 17
J: TRBJ2-1
D: TRBD2
V: TRBV5-5
DNA: TGTGCCAGCAGCTCGACCGCGTTAGCGGGAGAAAACAATGAGCAGTTCTTC
CDR3: CASSSTALAGENNEQFF

size: NA
length: 16
J: TRBJ2-5
D: TRBD2
V: TRBV5-6
DNA: TGTGCCAGCAGTTCCGTTCCGGGACTAGCGGAAGAGACCCAGTACTTC
CDR3: CASSSVPGLAEETQYF

size: NA
length: 10
J: TRBJ2-7
D: NA
V: TRBV30
DNA: TGTGCCTGGGGTATTTACGAGCAGTACTTC
CDR3: CAWGIYEQYF

size: few
length: 18
J: TRBJ2-1
D: NA
V: TRBV4-3
DNA: TGCGCCAGCAGCCAGAATTCACAGCGGCGCCAGGGATACAATGAGCAGTTCTTC
CDR3: CASSQNSQRRQGYNEQFF

size: NA
length: 16
J: TRBJ1-2
D: TRBD1
V: TRBV9
DNA: TGTGCCAGCAGCGTAGACCCCGCGACAGGGTATGGTGGCTACACCTTC
CDR3: CASSVDPATGYGGYTF

size: NA
length: 11
J: TRBJ1-3
D: NA
V: TRBV28
DNA: TGTGCCAGCAGTTTGGTGGGGACCATATATTTT
CDR3: CASSLVGTIYF

size: NA
length: 12
J: TRBJ2-3
D: NA
V: TRBV7-9
DNA: TGTGCCAGCAGCTTAGTTAGTGGGGCGCAGTATTTT
CDR3: CASSLVSGAQYF

size: NA
length: 13
J: TRBJ2-3
D: NA
V: TRBV2
DNA: TGTGCCAGCAGTGAAGGGGCAGAAACTACGCAGTATTTT
CDR3: CASSEGAETTQYF

size: NA
length: 17
J: TRBJ2-2
D: NA
V: TRBV7-9
DNA: TGTGCCAGCAGCTTAGAGGACCCGGAGTATAACGCCGGGGAGCTGTTTTTT
CDR3: CASSLEDPEYNAGELFF

size: NA
length: 15
J: TRBJ2-3
D: TRBD1
V: TRBV20-1
DNA: TGCAGTGCTAGACCGGGACAGGGGTTCCCAGATACGCAGTATTTT
CDR3: CSARPGQGFPDTQYF

size: NA
length: 16
J: TRBJ2-2
D: TRBD1
V: TRBV7-9
DNA: TGTGCCAGCAGCGGGAGAGGACAGGGGGTAGCCGGGGAGCTGTTTTTT
CDR3: CASSGRGQGVAGELFF

size: NA
length: 17
J: TRBJ1-1
D: NA
V: TRBV4-3
DNA: TGCGCCAGCAGCCAAGGCATCGGGGGGCGAATGAACACTGAAGCTTTCTTT
CDR3: CASSQGIGGRMNTEAFF

size: NA
length: 16
J: TRBJ1-4
D: NA
V: TRBV18
DNA: TGTGCCAGCTCCCCTTTCGACACCGCAACTAATGAAAAACTGTTTTTT
CDR3: CASSPFDTATNEKLFF

size: NA
length: 14
J: TRBJ1-5
D: NA
V: TRBV6-1
DNA: TGTGCCAGCAGTGTCCTACAGGAGATAGGGCCCCAGCATTTT
CDR3: CASSVLQEIGPQHF

size: many
length: 13
J: TRBJ2-1
D: TRBD2
V: TRBV10-3
DNA: TGTGCCATCAGGAGCGGGGGCGGAGATGAGCAGTTCTTC
CDR3: CAIRSGGGDEQFF